The 30 T cell receptor beta chains listed next were all sequenced from one sample in a study of T-cell memory formation after mild COVID-19. Each CDR3 protein is one row after TCRdb ran MiXCR on the 5' RACE reads. Of roughly 250,000 distinct CDR3 sequences listed, roughly 15% are singletons. The sequenced sample was PBMCs or a T cell subset sorted from them (not recorded which). The receptors were sampled from a man aged 18 to 29 who had mild COVID-19 (a few samples of this study predate the infection). Cell type and time point are not known.

The chain couples TRBV5-1 to TRBJ1-2; D is undetermined. Germline lookup yields CDR1 SGHRS and CDR2 YFSETQ. This CDR3 comprises 13 residues. Trimming stripped 5 bases from V and 6 bases from J, with 14 bases between. The CDR3 is CASSTEGWNGYTF. As DNA, the CDR3 is TGCGCCAGCAGTACTGAGGGATGGAATGGCTACACCTTC.

As for this clonotype: Because the CDR3 is missing its conserved closing phenylalanine or tryptophan, this is likely a read error. The chain links TRBV20-1 to TRBJ2-7; TRBD2 aligns across 9 bases. Germline-derived CDR1 and CDR2 are DFQATT and SNEGSKA (reference sequence). This CDR3 comprises 14 residues. With 6 bases clipped from V and 1 base from J, the junction kept 7 bases outside the gene matches. The CDR3 DNA sequence: TGCAGTGCAACCAGCGGGGGGCCGTCCTACGAGCAGTACTTA. This encodes CSATSGGPSYEQYL.

This clonotype was recorded a few times. The chain links TRBV6-1 to TRBJ2-7, with 9 bases identical to TRBD1. The junction had 7 bases not matched to a gene; V was cut back by 6 bases and J by 4 bases. Per germline, CDR1 MNHNS and CDR2 SASEGT. The CDR3 is 14 amino acids. The DNA of the CDR3 is TGTGCCAGCAGGAGCCCGGGACAGGGTTACGAGCAGTACTTC. As protein: CASRSPGQGYEQYF.

This clonotype was detected a few times. CDR3: CASSLSGGLSSEAFF. DNA of the CDR3: TGTGCCAGCAGTTTATCAGGGGGCCTGTCCTCTGAAGCTTTCTTT. V is TRBV2 and J is TRBJ1-1, with TRBD1 matching over 8 bases. Trimming removed 5 bases from V and 6 bases from J; junction bases left unmatched: 11. The germline CDR1 and CDR2 sequences are SNHLY and FYNNEI. The CDR3 runs to 15 residues.

V gene TRBV9 combines with J gene TRBJ2-7, with TRBD1 matching over 7 bases. Looked up from germline, CDR1 is SGDLS and CDR2 is YYNGEE. This CDR3 is built from 16 residues. Unmatched junction bases numbered 17, after V lost 6 bases and J lost 5 bases. The CDR3 sequence: CASNLGWTGKEHEQYV. DNA for the CDR3: TGTGCCAGCAACCTCGGCTGGACAGGCAAAGAGCACGAGCAGTACGTC.

This clonotype was recorded a few times. The CDR3 sequence: CASSYGGRSSSEQYF. The DNA for the CDR3 is TGTGCCAGCAGCTACGGAGGTAGAAGCAGTTCCGAGCAGTACTTC. The genes are TRBV7-2 and TRBJ2-7, with D tentatively TRBD2 (5 bases). Trimming pared 4 bases from V and 6 bases from J, leaving 19 bases between. CDR1 SGHTA and CDR2 FQGNSA come from the germline V gene. This CDR3 contains 15 residues.

V usage is TRBV9 and J usage is TRBJ2-3; D possibly uses TRBD1 or TRBD2 (5 bases each). Germline CDR1 reads SGDLS; CDR2 reads YYNGEE. Trimming removed 1 base from V and 4 bases from J, with 10 bases in between. The CDR3 is 14 residues long. The CDR3 sequence is CASSVRWDADTQYF. The CDR3, as DNA: TGTGCCAGCAGCGTACGTTGGGACGCAGATACGCAGTATTTT.

This clonotype was picked up a small number of times. V and J are TRBV5-6 and TRBJ2-5; D may match TRBD1 or TRBD2 (5 bases each). V lost 4 bases to trimming and J lost 4 bases, with 14 bases between them. CDR1 and CDR2 from the germline V gene are SGHDT and YYEEEE. The CDR3 runs to 14 residues. The CDR3 protein is CASSLGPMGETQYF. DNA of the CDR3: TGTGCCAGCAGCCTGGGACCAATGGGAGAGACCCAGTACTTC.

This clonotype turned up a few times. The chain recombines TRBV6-6 with TRBJ1-5; D gene unclear. The germline CDR1 and CDR2 sequences are MNHNY and SVGAGI (reference sequence). The CDR3 is 12 amino acids. The ends were cut back, 2 bases at V and 9 bases at J, with 8 bases in the middle. The CDR3 DNA reads TGTGCCAGCAGTTACCCGCGTCCGCCCCAGCATTTT. As protein: CASSYPRPPQHF.

This clonotype was seen ten or more times. J is TRBJ2-5 and V is TRBV10-1, with D unresolved. Germline V gives CDR1 WNHNN, CDR2 SYGVQD (reference sequence). The CDR3 totals 17 residues. V lost 0 bases and J lost 0, with 14 bases in between. CDR3 sequence reads: CASSESTPASYQETQYF. In nucleotides, the CDR3 is TGCGCCAGCAGTGAGTCGACTCCGGCCAGCTACCAAGAGACCCAGTACTTC.

This clonotype was seen a few times. CDR3 amino acids: CASSQGTNQETQYF. CDR3 in DNA: TGTGCCAGCAGCCAAGGTACTAACCAAGAGACCCAGTACTTC. The chain has TRBV4-2 and TRBJ2-5; D not resolved. The CDR3 extends over 14 amino acids. Germline V gene lookup returns CDR1 LGHNA and CDR2 YNFKEQ. The ends were cut back, 1 base at V and 0 bases at J, with 6 bases in the middle.

The gene calls are TRBV7-2 and TRBJ1-1, with unresolved D. The germline V gene has CDR1 SGHTA and CDR2 FQGNSA. Trimming took off 1 base at V and 4 bases at J, with 7 bases between the two ends. The CDR3 is made up of 13 amino acids. The CDR3 region has the DNA TGTGCCAGCAGCTTAGTTGAGGGCACTGAAGCTTTCTTT. Its translation is CASSLVEGTEAFF.

The rearrangement joins TRBV6-5 to TRBJ2-1, with 9 bases fitting TRBD2. Trimming took 4 bases from V and 7 from J; bases not matched to a gene: 5. The CDR3 length is 14 residues. Germline loops: CDR1 MNHEY, CDR2 SVGAGI. CDR3 residues: CASSFSGGGNEQFF. Here the CDR3 DNA reads TGTGCCAGCAGTTTTAGCGGGGGAGGTAATGAGCAGTTCTTC.

This clonotype was counted a few times. One end of the junction fails to match germline, which may point to a read error. The CDR3 here is CASSSSHQADTQYF. The CDR3 coding sequence is TGTGCTAGCAGCTCCTCCCATCAAGCAGATACGCAGTATTTT. The chain has TRBV7-7 and TRBJ2-3; no reliable D call. The CDR3 spans 14 residues. Germline values: CDR1 SSHAT, CDR2 FNYEAQ (reference sequence).

This sequence joins TRBV5-6 and TRBJ2-5; the match to TRBD2 covers 8 bases. This CDR3 contains 15 residues. Looked up from germline, CDR1 is SGHDT and CDR2 is YYEEEE. Germline trimming cut 1 base from V and 4 bases from J; bases unmatched to any gene: 6. This CDR3 reads CASSLPVAGRETQYF. For the CDR3, the DNA is TGTGCCAGCAGCTTGCCGGTAGCGGGGCGAGAGACCCAGTACTTC.

The chain couples TRBV2 to TRBJ2-5; the D is unclear. Germline assignment: CDR1 SNHLY and CDR2 FYNNEI. V was pared by 9 bases and J by 2 bases, with 13 bases between. The CDR3 runs to 13 residues. The CDR3, as DNA: TGTGCCAGTCTCGAGAGGCAGCAAGAGACCCAGTACTTC. It yields the protein CASLERQQETQYF.

The chain couples TRBV5-1 to TRBJ2-5; 10 bases are a match to TRBD2. Trimming took 4 bases from V and 10 from J; bases not matched to a gene: 13. The germline gives CDR1 SGHRS, CDR2 YFSETQ. This CDR3 spans 15 amino acids. CDR3 DNA sequence: TGCGCCAGCAGCCCCGGGACTAGCGCTGGTGGGATCCAGTACTTC. This gives the protein CASSPGTSAGGIQYF. The whole variable domain, filled in from reference TRBV5-1 and TRBJ2-5, reads KAGVTQTPRYLIKTRGQQVTLSCSPISGHRSVSWYQQTPGQGLQFLFEYFSETQRNKGNFPGRFSGRQFSNSRSEMNVSTLELGDSALYLCASSPGTSAGGIQYFGPGTRLLVL.

The chain is built from TRBV20-1 and TRBJ2-7, with no clear D. V was shortened by 6 bases and J by 1 base, with 13 bases between the two germline ends. In germline, CDR1 is DFQATT, CDR2 SNEGSKA (reference sequence). The CDR3 totals 13 residues. CDR3 amino acids: CSAERGGSYEQYV. In DNA, the CDR3 is TGCAGTGCAGAGAGAGGCGGTTCCTACGAGCAGTACGTC.

The chain has TRBV7-2 and TRBJ2-1, with D maybe TRBD1 (5 bases). The CDR3 is 11 amino acids. Trimming took 5 bases from V and 15 from J, leaving 14 bases between them. The germline CDR1 and CDR2 sequences are SGHTA and FQGNSA. The CDR3 sequence is CASSTGVARFF. Here the CDR3 DNA reads TGTGCCAGCAGCACAGGAGTGGCTCGGTTCTTC.

In this sample, this clonotype turned up a few times. The CDR3 nucleotides read TGTGCCAGCCGACGGACAGGCTTCTCCTACGAGCAGTACTTC. Residues: CASRRTGFSYEQYF. J is TRBJ2-7 and V is TRBV5-6; 7 positions agree with TRBD1. CDR3 size: 14 residues. J gave up 0 bases and V 7 bases, and 7 bases lay outside the gene matches. The germline gives CDR1 SGHDT, CDR2 YYEEEE.

This clonotype was seen more than once but under ten times. The rearrangement joins TRBV7-2 to TRBJ2-7; D may match TRBD1 or TRBD2 (6 bases each). CDR3 length: 18 residues. Germline V CDR1 and CDR2: SGHTA, FQGNSA. Trimming removed 2 bases from V and 2 bases from J, with 22 bases in between. The CDR3, as DNA: TGTGCCAGCAGCTTACTAGGGGGGACGGGGATCTTCACCTACGAGCAGTACTTC. This codes for CASSLLGGTGIFTYEQYF.

V usage is TRBV2 and J usage is TRBJ1-1; D unclear. V was cut by 0 bases and J by 1 base, with 6 bases left in between. The CDR3 is 14 residues long. Per germline, CDR1 SNHLY and CDR2 FYNNEI. The CDR3 DNA sequence: TGTGCCAGCAGTGAAGCTAGCAAGAACACTGAAGCTTTCTTT. Translating it yields CASSEASKNTEAFF.

This clonotype was recorded many times. The chain combines TRBV6-5 with TRBJ1-2, with D tentatively TRBD1 (5 bases). The germline CDR1 and CDR2 sequences are MNHEY and SVGAGI. Trimming left V 4 bases short and J 9 bases short, with 21 bases between. CDR3 size: 15 residues. CDR3 loop: CASSSRGTAGRSYTF. CDR3 bases: TGTGCCAGCAGTTCCCGGGGGACGGCGGGAAGGAGCTACACCTTC.

This chain connects TRBV28 to TRBJ2-7; D possibly matches TRBD1 or TRBD2 (5 bases each). The V end lost 8 bases, the J end lost 4 bases, and 18 bases lay between the germline ends. Per the germline V gene, CDR1 is MDHEN and CDR2 is SYDVKM. CDR3 length: 14 residues. The CDR3 region is CASRAPGRRYEQYF. The CDR3 region has the DNA TGTGCCAGCCGGGCACCGGGACGAAGGTACGAGCAGTACTTC.

This chain joins TRBV7-2 and TRBJ1-5; D remains ambiguous. Looked up from germline, CDR1 is SGHTA and CDR2 is FQGNSA. The CDR3 has 13 residues. Trimming took 4 bases from V and 4 from J, leaving 8 bases between them. CDR3 bases: TGTGCCAGCAGCTCCTCAGAAAATCAGCCCCAGCATTTT. Protein sequence: CASSSSENQPQHF. Full variable domain (rest looked up from reference TRBV7-2 and TRBJ1-5): GAGVSQSPSNKVTEKGKDVELRCDPISGHTALYWYRQSLGQGLEFLIYFQGNSAPDKSGLPSDRFSAERTGGSVSTLTIQRTQQEDSAVYLCASSSSENQPQHFGDGTRLSIL.

This clonotype was detected only a few times. The V and J genes are TRBV28 and TRBJ2-4, with a weak D call TRBD2 (7 bases). The CDR3 sequence is 15 residues long. Germline values: CDR1 MDHEN, CDR2 SYDVKM. The V and J ends lost 6 bases and 1 base respectively, with 13 bases between them. The CDR3 nucleotides are TGTGCCAGCAGCTCCCGGGGGGCGGCCAAAAACATTCAGTACTTC. Its translation: CASSSRGAAKNIQYF.

This chain connects TRBV7-2 to TRBJ2-7; 7 bases line up with TRBD1. The CDR3 contains 14 residues. Per the germline V gene, CDR1 is SGHTA and CDR2 is FQGNSA. Trimming removed 5 bases from V and 2 bases from J; junction bases left unmatched: 6. For the CDR3, the DNA is TGTGCCAGCAGCCCCATGGGACAGACCTACGAGCAGTACTTC. Translation gives CASSPMGQTYEQYF.

This clonotype was picked up many times. One end of the junction varies from germline; a read error may be responsible. The chain recombines TRBV12-3 or TRBV12-4 with TRBJ2-3; 7 bases agree with TRBD2. CDR3 length: 14 amino acids. The CDR3 DNA reads TGCGCCAGCAGCTTTCGGGGAGGGACAGATACGCAGTATTTT. Amino acids: CASSFRGGTDTQYF.

The chain links TRBV10-3 to TRBJ2-1; tentatively, D is TRBD1 (5 bases). This CDR3 is built from 16 residues. The ends were cut back, 0 bases at V and 9 bases at J, with 18 bases in the middle. Germline loops: CDR1 ENHRY, CDR2 SYGVKD. The CDR3, as DNA: TGTGCCATCAGTGAGTCAGGATTCGGCCCTACAGGTGAGCAGTTCTTC. Protein product: CAISESGFGPTGEQFF.

This clonotype has more than one count but fewer than ten. The V and J genes are TRBV11-2 and TRBJ1-1; D is unresolved. The V gene lost 5 bases and the J gene lost 1 base, with 11 bases spanning the gap. Germline CDR1 and CDR2: SGHAT and FQNNGV. The CDR3 length is 14 residues. DNA of the CDR3: TGTGCCAGCAGCCCCGGCCGAAGGAACACTGAAGCTTTCTTT. It is translated as CASSPGRRNTEAFF.